A selection of T cell receptor beta chains follows, all from one sample in a study of blood T cell repertoires in COVID-19. Some clones are missing from TCRdb's copy, which holds only in-frame ones; the method was immunoSEQ multiplex PCR. Among about 210,000 clones listed, about 88% were seen once. Sequenced sample: peripheral blood. The receptors here all came from a man aged 55 to 69 with acute or convalescent COVID-19. The conserved cysteine and the conserved F or W are not part of the CDR3 here.

>TRBJ1-6|TRBV7-2
ASSIGRVRSPLH
>TRBJ2-5|TRBV24-1
ATSDPRGAGSQETQY
>TRBJ2-1|TRBV3-1/TRBV3-2
ASSQVRKRLAGGSSYNEQF
>TRBJ2-7|TRBV18
ASSPDAGENFYEQY
>TRBJ1-1|TRBV30
ACGRLGDTEAF
>TRBJ2-7|TRBV3-1/TRBV3-2
ASSPRGAAYEQY
>TRBJ1-5|TRBV25-1
ASSEGDRENQPQH
>TRBJ1-2|TRBV19
ASTNLRGQENGYT
>TRBJ1-5|TRBV27
ASRTANQPQH
>TRBJ1-2|TRBV5-1
ASSWGLRVGYGYT
>TRBJ1-2|TRBV18
ASSTGQFYT
>TRBJ1-2|TRBV12-3/TRBV12-4
ASRVGQGGGYT
>TRBJ1-2|TRBV7-2
ASSRGGDRGYGYT
>TRBJ2-3|TRBV7-2
ASSFRLAGHTDTQY
>TRBJ1-2|TRBV6-7
ASNPQGKVNGYT
>TRBJ2-3|TRBV5-1
ASSLGGGITDTQY
>TRBJ2-3|TRBV4-3
ASSQDLSTDAQY
>TRBJ1-5|TRBV7-2
ASSRGGGTGQPQH
>TRBJ1-4|TRBV19
ASKKTFTPTGPNEKLF
>TRBJ1-1|TRBV19
ASTANRGGGAF
>TRBJ1-6|TRBV9
ASSVVGTGVSPLH
>TRBJ2-1|TRBV12-3/TRBV12-4
ASSLASGEQF
>TRBJ1-1|TRBV6-1
ASSEGSIPRVNTEAF
>TRBJ1-1|TRBV12-3/TRBV12-4
ASSFNLNTEAF
>TRBJ2-7|TRBV19
ASSTGRGTYEQY
>TRBJ2-1|TRBV30
AWHSGRRHEQF
>TRBJ2-7|TRBV7-3
ASSSRLAGRDEQY
>TRBJ2-6|TRBV5-6
ASNRDRGNSGANVLT
>TRBJ1-1|TRBV3-1/TRBV3-2
ASSRGVIGRGHDTEAF
>TRBJ2-2|TRBV6-6
ATSYRGTGELF
>TRBJ2-5|TRBV7-2
ASSNSGGGETQY
>TRBJ1-1|TRBV18
ASSTQSTGSNTEAF
>TRBJ2-7|TRBV7-9
ASSLALVQEAKYEQY
>TRBJ2-2|TRBV5-1
ASRTGNTGELF
>TRBJ2-5|TRBV7-2
ASSLGTQGTRETQY
>TRBJ2-7|TRBV5-1
ASSVSGGLSEQY
>TRBJ2-1|TRBV7-3
ASSLGTGSRKQF
>TRBJ1-6|TRBV13
ASSLGSGNSPLH
>TRBJ1-5|TRBV27
ASSLWQSQPQH
>TRBJ2-6|TRBV5-4
ASSLAWQADSGANVLT
>TRBJ1-6|TRBV6-5
ASSSRLDNSPLH
>TRBJ1-5|TRBV19
ASLPQGAGQPQH
>TRBJ2-5|TRBV2
ASSDVGRGRETQY
>TRBJ1-1|TRBV9
ASSARTGGNTEAF
>TRBJ2-3|TRBV7-3
ASSLRRQGGRDTQY
>TRBJ2-7|TRBV2
ASSESVYEQY
>TRBJ1-1|TRBV7-9
ASSLNTEAF
>TRBJ2-5|TRBV5-6
ASSGGLPRPARETQY